The sequence of this T cell receptor beta chain was determined in a study of identical twins. Study results and limitations: Because invariant MAIT and iNKT cells could be present, zero-insertion analyses could be partly confounded.

Worth noting for this clonotype: Its target is unknown.

A universal primer binding site was introduced by template switching. The final cDNA contained unique molecular identifiers. TCRdb itself ran the 5' RACE reads through MiXCR, one entry per CDR3 protein. The data contain approximately 700,000 distinct CDR3 sequences, around a sixth of them seen just once; the ten biggest clones take up about 12%. Trimming removed 4 bases from V and 8 bases from J; junction bases left unmatched: 14. The CDR3 has 16 amino acids. CDR1 is SGDLS and CDR2 is YYNGEE in the germline V gene. This sample was shared with a second study, whose subject was T cells expressing NK-cell markers.

The specimen sequenced was PBMCs. The receptor's source is a woman under 30 in good health. The chain uses TRBV9 and TRBJ2-4; the match to TRBD1 covers 8 bases. CDR3 nucleotide sequence: TGTGCCAGCAGCCCCTACCCCGGGACAGGTTCCGACATTCAGTACTTC. Its protein product is CASSPYPGTGSDIQYF.